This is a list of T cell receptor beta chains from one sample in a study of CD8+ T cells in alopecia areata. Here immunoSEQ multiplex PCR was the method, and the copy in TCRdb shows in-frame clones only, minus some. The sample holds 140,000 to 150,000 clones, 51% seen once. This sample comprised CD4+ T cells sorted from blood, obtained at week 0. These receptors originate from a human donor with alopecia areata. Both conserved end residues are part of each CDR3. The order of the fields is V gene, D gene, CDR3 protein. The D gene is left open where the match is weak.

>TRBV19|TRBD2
CASTPGGLAFEQFF
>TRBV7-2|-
CASSSGFSYEQYF
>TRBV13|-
CASSRRSRENIQYF
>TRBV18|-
CASSPPARFTKNIQYF
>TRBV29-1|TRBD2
CSVEGLAGGPGEQYF
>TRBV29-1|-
CSVTGSSYEQYF
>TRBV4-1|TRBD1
CASSQRGQGGETQYF
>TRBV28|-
CASSRLTDTQYF
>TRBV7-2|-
CASSFYRVYTEAFF
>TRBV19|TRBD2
CASSIGGLAGITDTQYF
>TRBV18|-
CASSPPVTDTQYF
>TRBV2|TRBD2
CASSAISGRNEQFF
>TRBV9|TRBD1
CASSVEIRTGGTYEQYF
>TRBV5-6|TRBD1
CASSVLQGIELETQYF
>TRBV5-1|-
CASSLTDPNYGYTF
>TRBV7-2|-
CASSLAPGRNQPQHF
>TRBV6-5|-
CASSYSRNRDEQYF
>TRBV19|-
CASSMGPTLYF
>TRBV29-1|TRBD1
CSVVTGVAGELFF
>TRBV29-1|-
CSVVVRGSNQPQHF
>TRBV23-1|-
CASSKDISNQPQHF
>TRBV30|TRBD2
CAWRAGFNEQFF
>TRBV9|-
CASSVVYSSYNEQFF
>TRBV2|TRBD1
CASSKTGGSYEQYF
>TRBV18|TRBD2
CASSPLAGELYNEQFF
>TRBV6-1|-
CASSLQGMNQPQHF
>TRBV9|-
CASSVEGLLMFETQYF
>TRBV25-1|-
CASSPGQTEAFF
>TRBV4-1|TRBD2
CASSQDLSGRVTEQFF
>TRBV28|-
CASSFQGLGEQYF
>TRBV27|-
CASSKQFQANTGELFF
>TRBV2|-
CASRPGTTSTDTQYF
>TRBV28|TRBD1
CASSLNRGYHEQYF